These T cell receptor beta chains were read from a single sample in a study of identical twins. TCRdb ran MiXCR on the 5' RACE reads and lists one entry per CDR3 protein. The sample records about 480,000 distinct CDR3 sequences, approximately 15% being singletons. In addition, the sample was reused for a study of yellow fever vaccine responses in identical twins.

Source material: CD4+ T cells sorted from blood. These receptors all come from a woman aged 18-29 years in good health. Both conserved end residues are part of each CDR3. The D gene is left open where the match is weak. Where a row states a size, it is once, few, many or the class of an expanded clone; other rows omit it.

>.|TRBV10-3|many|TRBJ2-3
TGTGCCATCAGTGAGTCGACAGGTGGGGCAGATACGCAGTATTTT
CAISESTGGADTQYF
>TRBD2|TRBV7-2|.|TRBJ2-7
TGTGCCAGCAGGTTCACTAGCGGGGGGGCCCACGAGCAGTACTTC
CASRFTSGGAHEQYF
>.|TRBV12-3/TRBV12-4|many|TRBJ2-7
TGTGCCAGCAGTTTTGATGGAGCTCGGGGGTCCTACGAGCAGTACTTC
CASSFDGARGSYEQYF
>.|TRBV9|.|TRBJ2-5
TGTGCCAGCAGCGTAGCTACGGGGAGCGGTCAAGAGACCCAGTACTTC
CASSVATGSGQETQYF
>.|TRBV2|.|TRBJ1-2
TGTGCCAGCAGTGAAGTCCGGGAACCTAACTATGGCTACACCTTC
CASSEVREPNYGYTF
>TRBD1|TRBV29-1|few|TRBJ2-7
TGCAGCGTGGAAGGACAGGGATCGAGGGAGCAGTACTTC
CSVEGQGSREQYF
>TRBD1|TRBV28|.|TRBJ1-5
TGTGCCAGCAGTTTTCAAACCGGACAGGGACGTAATCAGCCCCAGCATTTT
CASSFQTGQGRNQPQHF
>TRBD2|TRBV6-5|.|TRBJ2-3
TGTGCCAGCAGGAAGAATAGCGGGGGCCTCCCCACAGATACGCAGTATTTT
CASRKNSGGLPTDTQYF
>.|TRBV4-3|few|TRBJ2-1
TGCGCCAGCAGCCAAGATTGGGGGACGGCCTACAATGAGCAGTTCTTC
CASSQDWGTAYNEQFF
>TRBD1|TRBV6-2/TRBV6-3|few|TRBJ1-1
TGTGCCAGCAGTTACTCGATCCGGGACAGGGAAGGGACTGAAGCTTTCTTT
CASSYSIRDREGTEAFF
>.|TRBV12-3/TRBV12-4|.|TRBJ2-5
TGTGCCAGCACCACACTCAGTAAGGGAGCCGAGACCCAGTACTTC
CASTTLSKGAETQYF
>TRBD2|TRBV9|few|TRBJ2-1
TGTGCCAGCAGCGCAGGGACTAACTCCTACAATGAGCAGTTCTTC
CASSAGTNSYNEQFF
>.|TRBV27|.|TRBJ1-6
TGTGCCAGCAGTAATAATTCACCCCTCCACTTT
CASSNNSPLHF
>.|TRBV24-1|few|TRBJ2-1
TGTGCCACCAGTGGTGAGGGGAAAGGCAATGAGCAGTTCTTC
CATSGEGKGNEQFF
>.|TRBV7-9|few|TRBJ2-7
TGTGCCAGCAGCTCCGCTGATGGGCAGACGTCTCAGCAGTACTTC
CASSSADGQTSQQYF
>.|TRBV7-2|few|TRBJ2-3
TGTGCCAGCAGCCCGAACCGCCAGGGGAGCACAGATACGCAGTATTTT
CASSPNRQGSTDTQYF
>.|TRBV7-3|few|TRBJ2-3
TGTGCCAGCAGCTTAAGGCCAGGTAGTCCCGCAGATACGCAGTATTTT
CASSLRPGSPADTQYF
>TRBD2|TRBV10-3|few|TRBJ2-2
TGTGCCATCAGTGCCGTAGCTAGCGGGAAGGGCACCGGGGAGCTGTTTTTT
CAISAVASGKGTGELFF
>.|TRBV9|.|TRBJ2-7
TGTGCCAGCAGCTCGGACAGTAGGAGCGAGCAGTACTTC
CASSSDSRSEQYF
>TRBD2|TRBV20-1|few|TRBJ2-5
TGCAGTGCTAGACCTAGCGGAGAGACCCAGTACTTC
CSARPSGETQYF
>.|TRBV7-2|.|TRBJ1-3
TGTGCCAGCAGCTTAGTCCCAGGGCCAACCATATATTTT
CASSLVPGPTIYF
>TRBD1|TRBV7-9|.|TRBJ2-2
TGTGCCAGCAGCGGTCGACAGGGGGCATCTGGCACCGGGGAGCTGTTTTTT
CASSGRQGASGTGELFF
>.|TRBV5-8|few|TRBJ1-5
TGTGCCAGCAGCTTGCGGGGGCCTGGCAATCAGCCCCAGCATTTT
CASSLRGPGNQPQHF
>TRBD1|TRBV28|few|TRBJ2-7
TGTGCCAGCAGCCCACATCGACAGGGGAATTCCGAGCAGTACTTC
CASSPHRQGNSEQYF
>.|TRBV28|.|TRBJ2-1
TGTGCCAGCAGTTTATCACGGGTTAGCTCCTACAATGAGCAGTTCTTC
CASSLSRVSSYNEQFF
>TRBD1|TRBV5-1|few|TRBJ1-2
TGCGCCAGCAGCGTTTCCCGGACAGGGGGATACCCTTATGGCTACACCTTC
CASSVSRTGGYPYGYTF
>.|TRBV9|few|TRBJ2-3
TGTGCCAGCAGCGTTGGGGTCGGTAATCCGCAGTATTTT
CASSVGVGNPQYF
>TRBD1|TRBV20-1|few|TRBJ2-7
TGCAGTGCTAAGACAGGGGAACACGAGCAGTACTTC
CSAKTGEHEQYF
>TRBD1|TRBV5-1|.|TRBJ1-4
TGCGCCAGCAGCTCCGGGACAGGGTTTATTACTGAAAAACTGTTTTTT
CASSSGTGFITEKLFF
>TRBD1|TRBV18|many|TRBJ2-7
TGTGCCAGCACACATGGGACAGAGCCCTACGAGCAGTACTTC
CASTHGTEPYEQYF
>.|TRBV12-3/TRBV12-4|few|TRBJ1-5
TGTGCCAGCAGCACACGGTTAAGCAATCAGCCCCAGCATTTT
CASSTRLSNQPQHF
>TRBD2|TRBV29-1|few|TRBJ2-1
TGCAGCGTGCTAGCGGGAGATCGCGATGAGCAGTTCTTC
CSVLAGDRDEQFF
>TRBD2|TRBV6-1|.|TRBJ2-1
TGTGCCAGCAGTGAGGGAAGCGGGGGGGCCAATGAGCAGTTCTTC
CASSEGSGGANEQFF
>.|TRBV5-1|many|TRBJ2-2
TGCGCCAGCAGCTTGGAAGGGACCGGGGAGCTGTTTTTT
CASSLEGTGELFF
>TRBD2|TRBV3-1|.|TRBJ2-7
TGTGCCAGCAGCCAATCAGGACTAGATGGCGAGCAGTACTTC
CASSQSGLDGEQYF
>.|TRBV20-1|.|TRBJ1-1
TGCAGTGCTAGTAGAACAGATGAGGCTTTCTTT
CSASRTDEAFF
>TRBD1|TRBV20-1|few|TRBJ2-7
TGCAGTGCCCGGCAGGGGGCCTACGAGCAGTACTTC
CSARQGAYEQYF
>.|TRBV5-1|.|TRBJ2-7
TGCGCCAGCAGCCCGCTTGAATCCGACGAGCAGTACTTC
CASSPLESDEQYF
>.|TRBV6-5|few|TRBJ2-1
TGTGCCAGCAGTTACAGGGTGAGCTCCTACAATGAGCAGTTCTTC
CASSYRVSSYNEQFF
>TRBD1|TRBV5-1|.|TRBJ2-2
TGCGCCAGCAGCTTTCACAGGGGGCCCGGGGAGCTGTTTTTT
CASSFHRGPGELFF
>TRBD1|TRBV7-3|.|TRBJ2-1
TGTGCCAGCAGCTTAGGACAGGGACGTCCTATCAATGAGCAGTTCTTC
CASSLGQGRPINEQFF
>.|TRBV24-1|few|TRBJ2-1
TGTGCCACCAGTGAAAGCTACAATGAGCAGTTCTTC
CATSESYNEQFF
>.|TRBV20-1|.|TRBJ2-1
TGCAGTGCTAGAGGCTTAGCGGACCCCTACAATGAGCAGTTCTTC
CSARGLADPYNEQFF
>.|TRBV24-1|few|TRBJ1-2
TGTGCCACCGAGGACGCGGGCTATGGCTACACCTTC
CATEDAGYGYTF
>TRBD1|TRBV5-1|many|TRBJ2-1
TGCGCCAGCAGCCAAGACAGGGGGGAGCAGTTCTTC
CASSQDRGEQFF
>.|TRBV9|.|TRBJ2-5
TGTGCCAGCAGCTTCGAGGGGTCTCCATCCGAGACCCAGTACTTC
CASSFEGSPSETQYF
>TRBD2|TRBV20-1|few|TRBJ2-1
TGCAGTGCATCCTTAAGTACTAGCGGGGGCGCCTACAATGAGCAGTTCTTC
CSASLSTSGGAYNEQFF
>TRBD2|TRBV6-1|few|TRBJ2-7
TGTGCCAGCAGCTGGACTAGCGGGGCATACGAGCAGTACTTC
CASSWTSGAYEQYF
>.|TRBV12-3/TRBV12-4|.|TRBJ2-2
TGTGCCAGCAGTCGTAGGGGCATTACCCCCGGCGAGGGGACCGGGGAGCTGTTTTTT
CASSRRGITPGEGTGELFF
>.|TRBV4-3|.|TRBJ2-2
TGCGCCAGCAGCCAAGATCCCCCGGGACTCACCGGGGAGCTGTTTTTT
CASSQDPPGLTGELFF
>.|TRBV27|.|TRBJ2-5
TGTGCCAGCAGTGTGAATGGAGAGACCCAGTACTTC
CASSVNGETQYF
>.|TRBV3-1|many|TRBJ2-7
TGTGCCAGCAGCCAAGGACAAATCTCCTACGAGCAGTACTTC
CASSQGQISYEQYF
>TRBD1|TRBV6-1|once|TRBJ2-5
TGTGCCAGCAGTAGAAGACAGGGGGCGCGGGAGACCCAGTACTTC
CASSRRQGARETQYF
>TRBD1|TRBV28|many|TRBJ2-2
TGTGCCAGCAGTTCTCCTCGGGACAGAAGAGGAACCGGGGAGCTGTTTTTT
CASSSPRDRRGTGELFF
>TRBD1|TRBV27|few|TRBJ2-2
TGTGCCAGCAGTGGGACAGGGGGCATCGGGGAGCTGTTTTTT
CASSGTGGIGELFF